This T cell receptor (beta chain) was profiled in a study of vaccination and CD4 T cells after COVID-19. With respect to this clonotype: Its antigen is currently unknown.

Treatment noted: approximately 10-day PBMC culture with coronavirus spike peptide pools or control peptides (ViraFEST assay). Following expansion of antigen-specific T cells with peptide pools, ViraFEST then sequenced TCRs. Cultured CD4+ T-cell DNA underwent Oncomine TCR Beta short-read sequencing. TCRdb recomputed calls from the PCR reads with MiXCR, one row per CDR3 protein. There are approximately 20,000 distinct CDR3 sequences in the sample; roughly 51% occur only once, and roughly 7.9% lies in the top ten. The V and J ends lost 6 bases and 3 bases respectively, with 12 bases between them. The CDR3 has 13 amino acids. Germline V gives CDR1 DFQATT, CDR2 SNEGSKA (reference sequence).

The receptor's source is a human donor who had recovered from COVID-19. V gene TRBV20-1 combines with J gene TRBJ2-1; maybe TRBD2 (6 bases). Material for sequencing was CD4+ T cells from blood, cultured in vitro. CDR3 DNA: TGCAGTGCCGGGGGTTGGGGCTACAATGAGCAGTTCTTC. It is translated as CSAGGWGYNEQFF.